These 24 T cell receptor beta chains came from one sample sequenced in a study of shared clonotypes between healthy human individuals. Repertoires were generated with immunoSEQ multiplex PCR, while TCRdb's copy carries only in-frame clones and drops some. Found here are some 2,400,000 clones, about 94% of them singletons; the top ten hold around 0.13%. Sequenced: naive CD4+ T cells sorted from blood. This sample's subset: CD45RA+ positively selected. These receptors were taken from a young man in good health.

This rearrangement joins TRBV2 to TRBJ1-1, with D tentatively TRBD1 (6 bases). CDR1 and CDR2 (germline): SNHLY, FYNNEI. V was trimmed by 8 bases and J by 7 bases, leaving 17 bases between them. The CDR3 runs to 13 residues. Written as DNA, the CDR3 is TGTGCCAGCCGAGGACAGCCCCCCGGTGAAGCTTTCTTT. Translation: CASRGQPPGEAFF.

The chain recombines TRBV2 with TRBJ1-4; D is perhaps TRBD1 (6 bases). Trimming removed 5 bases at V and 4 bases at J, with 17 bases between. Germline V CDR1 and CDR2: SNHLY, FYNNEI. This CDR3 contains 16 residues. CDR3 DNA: TGTGCCAGCAGTTTCAAAACAGGGATAAGTAATGAAAAACTGTTTTTT. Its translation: CASSFKTGISNEKLFF. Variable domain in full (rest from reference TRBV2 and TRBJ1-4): EPEVTQTPSHQVTQMGQEVILRCVPISNHLYFYWYRQILGQKVEFLVSFYNNEISEKSEIFDDQFSVERPDGSNFTLKIRSTKLEDSAMYFCASSFKTGISNEKLFFGSGTQLSVL.

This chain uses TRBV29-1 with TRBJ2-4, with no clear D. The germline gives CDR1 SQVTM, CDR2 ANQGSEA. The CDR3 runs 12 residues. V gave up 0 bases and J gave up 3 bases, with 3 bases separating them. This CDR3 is CSVEDGKNIQYF. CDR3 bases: TGCAGCGTTGAAGACGGCAAAAACATTCAGTACTTC.

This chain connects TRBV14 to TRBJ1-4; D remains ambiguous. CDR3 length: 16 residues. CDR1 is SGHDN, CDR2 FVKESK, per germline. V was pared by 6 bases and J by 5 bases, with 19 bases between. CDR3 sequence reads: CASSHLTPGSNEKLFF. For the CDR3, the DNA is TGTGCCAGCAGTCACCTGACACCGGGTAGCAATGAAAAACTGTTTTTT.

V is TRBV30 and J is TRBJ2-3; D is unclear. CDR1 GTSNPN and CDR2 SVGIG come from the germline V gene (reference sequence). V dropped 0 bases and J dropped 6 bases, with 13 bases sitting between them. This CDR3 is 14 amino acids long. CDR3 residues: CAWSVMGLEDTQYF. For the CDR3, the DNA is TGTGCCTGGAGTGTAATGGGCCTAGAGGATACGCAGTATTTT.

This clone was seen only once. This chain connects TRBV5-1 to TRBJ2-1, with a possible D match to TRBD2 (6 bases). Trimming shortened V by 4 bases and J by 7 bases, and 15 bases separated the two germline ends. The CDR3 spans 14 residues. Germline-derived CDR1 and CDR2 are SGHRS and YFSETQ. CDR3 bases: TGCGCCAGCAGCCGGGAAGGGGCGGGAAATGAGCAGTTCTTC. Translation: CASSREGAGNEQFF.

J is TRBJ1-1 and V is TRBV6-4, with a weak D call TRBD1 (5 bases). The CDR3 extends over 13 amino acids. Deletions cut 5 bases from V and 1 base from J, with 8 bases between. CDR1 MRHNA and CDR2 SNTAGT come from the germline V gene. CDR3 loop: CASSPQANTEAFF. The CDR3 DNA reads TGTGCCAGCAGTCCACAGGCGAACACTGAAGCTTTCTTT.

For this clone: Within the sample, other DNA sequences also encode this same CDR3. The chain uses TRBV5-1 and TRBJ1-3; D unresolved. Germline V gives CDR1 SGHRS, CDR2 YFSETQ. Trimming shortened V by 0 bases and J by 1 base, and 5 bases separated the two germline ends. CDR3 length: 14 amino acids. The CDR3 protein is CASSLGHSGNTIYF. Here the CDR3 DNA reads TGCGCCAGCAGCTTGGGCCATTCTGGAAACACCATATATTTT. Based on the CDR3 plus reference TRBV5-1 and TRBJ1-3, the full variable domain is KAGVTQTPRYLIKTRGQQVTLSCSPISGHRSVSWYQQTPGQGLQFLFEYFSETQRNKGNFPGRFSGRQFSNSRSEMNVSTLELGDSALYLCASSLGHSGNTIYFGEGSWLTVV.

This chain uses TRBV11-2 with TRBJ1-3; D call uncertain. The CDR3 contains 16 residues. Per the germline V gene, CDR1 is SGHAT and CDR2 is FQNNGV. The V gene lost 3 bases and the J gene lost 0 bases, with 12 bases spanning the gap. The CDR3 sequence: CASSLSRVGSGNTIYF. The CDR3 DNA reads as TGTGCCAGCAGCTTGTCTAGGGTCGGCTCTGGAAACACCATATATTTT.

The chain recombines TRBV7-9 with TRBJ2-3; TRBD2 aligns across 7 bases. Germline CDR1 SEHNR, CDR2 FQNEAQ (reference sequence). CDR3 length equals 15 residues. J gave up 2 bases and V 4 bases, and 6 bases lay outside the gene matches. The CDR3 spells CASSSVRGDTDTQYF. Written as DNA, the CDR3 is TGTGCCAGCAGCTCGGTCCGGGGGGACACAGATACGCAGTATTTT.

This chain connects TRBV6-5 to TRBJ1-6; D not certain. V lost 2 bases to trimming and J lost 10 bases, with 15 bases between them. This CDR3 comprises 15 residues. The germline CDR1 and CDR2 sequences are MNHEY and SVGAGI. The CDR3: CASSYAIGGRSPLHF. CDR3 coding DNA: TGTGCCAGCAGTTACGCGATTGGAGGAAGATCACCCCTCCACTTT.

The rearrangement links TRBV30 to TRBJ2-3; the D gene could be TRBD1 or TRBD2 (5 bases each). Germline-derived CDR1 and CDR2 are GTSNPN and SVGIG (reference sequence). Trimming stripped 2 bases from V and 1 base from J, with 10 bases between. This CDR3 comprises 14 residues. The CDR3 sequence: CAWSSPGRTDTQYF. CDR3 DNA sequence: TGTGCCTGGAGTTCCCCGGGGCGCACAGATACGCAGTATTTT.

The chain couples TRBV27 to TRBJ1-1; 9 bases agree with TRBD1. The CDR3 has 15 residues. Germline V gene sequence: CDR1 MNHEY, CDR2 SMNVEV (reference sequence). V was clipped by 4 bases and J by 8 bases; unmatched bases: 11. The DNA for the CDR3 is TGTGCCAGCAGTTGGGACAGGGAGAGGCCGAGGGAAGCTTTCTTT. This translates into CASSWDRERPREAFF.

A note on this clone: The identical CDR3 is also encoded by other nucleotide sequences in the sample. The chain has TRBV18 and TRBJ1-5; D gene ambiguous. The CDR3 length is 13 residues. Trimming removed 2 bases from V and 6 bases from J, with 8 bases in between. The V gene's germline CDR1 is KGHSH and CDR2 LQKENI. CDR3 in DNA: TGTGCCAGCTCACCAGGGGAGGGTCAGCCCCAGCATTTT. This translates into CASSPGEGQPQHF. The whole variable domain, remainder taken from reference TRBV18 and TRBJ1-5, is NAGVMQNPRHLVRRRGQEARLRCSPMKGHSHVYWYRQLPEEGLKFMVYLQKENIIDESGMPKERFSAEFPKEGPSILRIQQVVRGDSAAYFCASSPGEGQPQHFGDGTRLSIL.

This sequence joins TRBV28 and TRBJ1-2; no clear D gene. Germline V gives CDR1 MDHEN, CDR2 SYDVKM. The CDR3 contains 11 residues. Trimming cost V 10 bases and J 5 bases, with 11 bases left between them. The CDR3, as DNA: TGTGCCACCACCGGGAGATATGGCTACACCTTC. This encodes CATTGRYGYTF.

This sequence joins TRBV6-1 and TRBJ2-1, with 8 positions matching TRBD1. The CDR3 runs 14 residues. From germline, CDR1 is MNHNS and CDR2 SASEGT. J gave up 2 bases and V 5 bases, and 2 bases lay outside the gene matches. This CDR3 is CASSQTGAYNEQFF. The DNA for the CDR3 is TGTGCCAGCAGTCAGACAGGGGCCTACAATGAGCAGTTCTTC.

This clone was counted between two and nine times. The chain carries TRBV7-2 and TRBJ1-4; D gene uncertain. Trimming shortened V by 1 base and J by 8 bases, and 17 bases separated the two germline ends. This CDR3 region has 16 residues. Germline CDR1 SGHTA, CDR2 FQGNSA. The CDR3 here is CASSLGGRGLKEKLFF. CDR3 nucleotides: TGTGCCAGCAGCTTAGGTGGTAGAGGGCTCAAGGAAAAACTGTTTTTT.

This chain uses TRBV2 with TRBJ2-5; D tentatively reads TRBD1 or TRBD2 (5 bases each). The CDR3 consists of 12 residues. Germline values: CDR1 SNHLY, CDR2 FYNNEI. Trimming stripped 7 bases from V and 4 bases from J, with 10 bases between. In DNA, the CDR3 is TGTGCCAGCATGGCAGGGAGAGAGACCCAGTACTTC. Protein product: CASMAGRETQYF.

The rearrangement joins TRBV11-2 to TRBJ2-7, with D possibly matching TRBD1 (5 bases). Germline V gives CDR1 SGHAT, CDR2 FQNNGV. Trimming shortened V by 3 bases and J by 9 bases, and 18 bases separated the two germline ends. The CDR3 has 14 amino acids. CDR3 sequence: CASSLSALSQGQYF. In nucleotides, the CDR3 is TGTGCCAGCAGCTTGAGCGCCCTGTCGCAGGGGCAGTACTTC. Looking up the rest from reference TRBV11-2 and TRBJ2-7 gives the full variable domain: EAGVAQSPRYKIIEKRQSVAFWCNPISGHATLYWYQQILGQGPKLLIQFQNNGVVDDSQLPKDRFSAERLKGVDSTLKIQPAKLEDSAVYLCASSLSALSQGQYFGPGTRLTVT.

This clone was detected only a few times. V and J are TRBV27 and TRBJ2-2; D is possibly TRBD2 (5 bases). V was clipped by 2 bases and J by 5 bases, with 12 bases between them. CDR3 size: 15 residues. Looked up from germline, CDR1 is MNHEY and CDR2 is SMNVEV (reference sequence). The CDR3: CASSLGLRGTGELFF. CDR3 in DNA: TGTGCCAGCAGTTTAGGCTTAAGAGGGACCGGGGAGCTGTTTTTT.

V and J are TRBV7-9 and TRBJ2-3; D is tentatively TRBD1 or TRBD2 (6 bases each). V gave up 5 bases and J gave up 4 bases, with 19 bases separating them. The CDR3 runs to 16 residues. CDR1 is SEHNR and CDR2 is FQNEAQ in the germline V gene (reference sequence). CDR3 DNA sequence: TGTGCCAGCAGCCTAAGGGGGGCGGGTGCCCCAGATACGCAGTATTTT. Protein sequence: CASSLRGAGAPDTQYF.

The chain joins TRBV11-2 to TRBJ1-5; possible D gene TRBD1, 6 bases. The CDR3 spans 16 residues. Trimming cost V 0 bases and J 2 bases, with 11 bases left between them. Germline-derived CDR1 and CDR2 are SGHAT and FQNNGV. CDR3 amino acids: CASSLDGAGGNQPQHF. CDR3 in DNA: TGTGCCAGCAGCTTAGATGGGGCAGGGGGCAATCAGCCCCAGCATTTT.

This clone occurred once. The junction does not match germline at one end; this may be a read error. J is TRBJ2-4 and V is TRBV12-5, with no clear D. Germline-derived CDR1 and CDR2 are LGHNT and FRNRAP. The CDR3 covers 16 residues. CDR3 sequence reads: CASGLVLPGSLGITHF. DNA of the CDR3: TGTGCTAGTGGTTTGGTACTCCCCGGCAGTTTGGGGATAACCCACTTC.

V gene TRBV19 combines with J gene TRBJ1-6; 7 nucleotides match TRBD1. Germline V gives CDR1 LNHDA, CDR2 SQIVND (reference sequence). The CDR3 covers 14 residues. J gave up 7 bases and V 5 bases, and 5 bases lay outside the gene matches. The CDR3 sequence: CASSGTAKNSPLHF. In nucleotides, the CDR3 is TGTGCCAGTAGTGGGACAGCAAAAAATTCACCCCTCCACTTT.